Listed below are T cell receptor beta chains from one sample, sequenced in a study of blood T cell repertoires in COVID-19. Data came from immunoSEQ multiplex PCR; TCRdb stores just in-frame clones and leaves some out. The sample records 190,000 or so clones, more than 75% being singletons. The sample was peripheral blood. The origin of the receptors is a man aged 40-49 years with active or convalescent COVID-19. CDR3s include the opening cysteine and the closing phenylalanine or tryptophan. The D gene is left open where the match is weak. Clone sizes are given selectively: once, few, many, or a class where the clone is expanded.

D gene	V gene	J gene	clone size	CDR3 DNA	CDR3 protein
-	TRBV2	TRBJ1-6	-	TGTGCCAGCAGGCGACAGAATTCACCCCTCCACTTT	CASRRQNSPLHF
TRBD2	TRBV7-2	TRBJ2-3	-	TGTGCCAGCAGCTTAGGACTAGCGGGGGGGGATACGCAGTATTTT	CASSLGLAGGDTQYF
TRBD1	TRBV7-2	TRBJ2-4	-	TGTGCCAGCAGCTTATCAGGATCTGTGACAGGGGGCATTCAGTACTTC	CASSLSGSVTGGIQYF
TRBD2	TRBV29-1	TRBJ2-3	-	TGCAGCGTTGAAGGGGCCCTAGCGGGGGACGATACGCAGTATTTT	CSVEGALAGDDTQYF
TRBD2	TRBV7-9	TRBJ2-5	once	TGTGCCAGCAGCTTGACCAGCGGGGAACAAGAGACCCAGTACTTC	CASSLTSGEQETQYF
TRBD1	TRBV28	TRBJ1-6	-	TGTGCCAGCAGTTTAGGTCGACAGGGAGTTTCTCGCAATTCACCCCTCCACTTT	CASSLGRQGVSRNSPLHF
TRBD1	TRBV13	TRBJ1-1	-	TGTGCCAGCAGCTTTCAGGACAGGGAGGCCACTGAAGCTTTCTTT	CASSFQDREATEAFF
-	TRBV27	TRBJ2-5	-	TGTGCCAGCAGTTTTTCCGACACCACCGGGACCCAGTACTTC	CASSFSDTTGTQYF
TRBD2	TRBV10-1	TRBJ2-3	-	TGCGCCAGCCTCCAGCGGGGGCAATACACAGATACGCAGTATTTT	CASLQRGQYTDTQYF
TRBD2	TRBV5-4	TRBJ2-3	-	TGTGCCAGCAGCGAACTAGCGGGGGGGCAGACAGATACGCAGTATTTT	CASSELAGGQTDTQYF
-	TRBV7-3	TRBJ2-3	-	TGTGCCAGCAGCTTAATGCCAAGCGTCACAGATACGCAGTATTTT	CASSLMPSVTDTQYF
-	TRBV15	TRBJ1-3	-	TGTGCCACCAGCCGCTCTGGAAACACCATATATTTT	CATSRSGNTIYF
-	TRBV11-3	TRBJ2-5	-	TGTGCCAGCAGCCCGGACATGGGACTGTCTGCCGTGACCCAGTACTTC	CASSPDMGLSAVTQYF
TRBD1	TRBV6-6	TRBJ2-2	-	TGTGCCAGCAGGTATGACAGGGGTTTTAACACCGGGGAGCTGTTTTTT	CASRYDRGFNTGELFF
-	TRBV5-4	TRBJ2-1	-	TGTGCCAGCAGCTTGGGCGGGACAGCGTACAATGAGCAGTTCTTC	CASSLGGTAYNEQFF
-	TRBV29-1	TRBJ1-1	-	TGCAGCGTTGTTGGGGACTTTGGGTTCCCGAAAGCTTTCTTT	CSVVGDFGFPKAFF
TRBD2	TRBV28	TRBJ2-1	-	TGTGCCACCTCGGGACTAGCTAACAATGAGCAGTTCTTC	CATSGLANNEQFF
TRBD2	TRBV9	TRBJ2-5	-	TGTGCCAGCAGCCCCGCGGGGGCATTAGCGGGGGTCCGTTGGGAGACCCAGTACTTC	CASSPAGALAGVRWETQYF
-	TRBV11-1	TRBJ2-7	-	TGTGCCAGCAGCCCTGCAGGGGACCTCTCCTACGAGCAGTACTTC	CASSPAGDLSYEQYF
TRBD2	TRBV4-2	TRBJ2-5	-	TGTGCCAGCAGGGTCACTAGCGGAGAGACCCAGTACTTC	CASRVTSGETQYF
TRBD2	TRBV19	TRBJ2-5	-	TGTGCCAGTAGTCCGAGACTAGCGGTGGGCCAAGAGACCCAGTACTTC	CASSPRLAVGQETQYF
-	TRBV30	TRBJ1-1	-	TGTGCGGGAGAGTTAGCTTTCTTT	CAGELAFF
TRBD1	TRBV4-1	TRBJ1-3	-	TGCGCCAGCAGCCAAACAGGGGGCTCTGGAAACACCATATATTTT	CASSQTGGSGNTIYF
-	TRBV20-1	TRBJ2-5	-	TGCAGTGCTAGTACGGGAGAGACCCAGTACTTC	CSASTGETQYF
-	TRBV3-1/TRBV3-2	TRBJ2-2	-	TGTGCCAGCAGCCAAGACCCAGGGAGGTCCGGGGAGCTGTTTTTT	CASSQDPGRSGELFF
TRBD2	TRBV4-1	TRBJ2-7	-	TGCGCCAGCAGCCGGACTAGCGGGGGGGATTACGAGCAGTACTTC	CASSRTSGGDYEQYF
-	TRBV7-3	TRBJ2-3	once	TGTGCCAGCAGCGGACTCTCAGGGGCGACAGATACGCAGTATTTT	CASSGLSGATDTQYF
-	TRBV19	TRBJ1-3	-	TGTGCCAGTAGTATAGATACAGGTTACTCTGGAAACACCATATATTTT	CASSIDTGYSGNTIYF
TRBD2	TRBV6-1	TRBJ2-2	-	TGTGCCAGCAGTGATGGGGGGAGGGCGCCGGACACCGGGGAGCTGTTTTTT	CASSDGGRAPDTGELFF
-	TRBV27	TRBJ2-3	-	TGTGCCAGTTGTAGGGGGGGCCCTAGCACAGATACGCAGTATTTT	CASCRGGPSTDTQYF
TRBD1	TRBV2	TRBJ1-4	few	TGTGCCAGCAGGGAACAGGGGGCTGGGGAAAAACTGTTTTTT	CASREQGAGEKLFF
-	TRBV7-2	TRBJ2-1	-	TGTGCCAGCAGCTTAGGACACTCATCAAATGAGCAGTTCTTC	CASSLGHSSNEQFF
-	TRBV27	TRBJ2-5	-	TGTGCCAGCAGTTTATTCGTCTTACAAGAGACCCAGTACTTC	CASSLFVLQETQYF
TRBD2	TRBV13	TRBJ2-1	once	TGTGCCAGCAGCCAAAGGACTAGCTACAATGAGCAGTTCTTC	CASSQRTSYNEQFF
-	TRBV28	TRBJ2-7	-	TGTGCCACCTCCTCACAGGTCTACGAGCAGTACTTC	CATSSQVYEQYF
TRBD1	TRBV2	TRBJ1-5	once	TGTGCCAGCAGTGGACAGGGGGGGTTATATAGCAATCAGCCCCAGCATTTT	CASSGQGGLYSNQPQHF
-	TRBV5-4	TRBJ1-1	-	TGTGCCAGCAGTCCTGGAGCGGGGTGGGACACTGAAGCTTTCTTT	CASSPGAGWDTEAFF
-	TRBV7-2	TRBJ2-1	-	TGTGCCAGCAGCTTAGCAAGGGGAAACAATGAGCAGTTCTTC	CASSLARGNNEQFF
TRBD1	TRBV5-6	TRBJ1-1	-	TGTGCCAGCAGCCGGTTAAAAACCGGGACAGGGGTTTCTGAAGCTTTCTTT	CASSRLKTGTGVSEAFF
TRBD1	TRBV5-1	TRBJ2-7	-	TGCGCCAGCAGCCCAGACAGGGACCCCAACGAGCAGTACTTC	CASSPDRDPNEQYF
-	TRBV5-6	TRBJ2-1	-	TGTGCCAGCAGCCGGACACACAATGAGCAGTTCTTC	CASSRTHNEQFF
-	TRBV30	TRBJ2-2	many	TGTGCCTGGAGCCTCCCGGTGCGGGACACCGGGGAGCTGTTTTTT	CAWSLPVRDTGELFF